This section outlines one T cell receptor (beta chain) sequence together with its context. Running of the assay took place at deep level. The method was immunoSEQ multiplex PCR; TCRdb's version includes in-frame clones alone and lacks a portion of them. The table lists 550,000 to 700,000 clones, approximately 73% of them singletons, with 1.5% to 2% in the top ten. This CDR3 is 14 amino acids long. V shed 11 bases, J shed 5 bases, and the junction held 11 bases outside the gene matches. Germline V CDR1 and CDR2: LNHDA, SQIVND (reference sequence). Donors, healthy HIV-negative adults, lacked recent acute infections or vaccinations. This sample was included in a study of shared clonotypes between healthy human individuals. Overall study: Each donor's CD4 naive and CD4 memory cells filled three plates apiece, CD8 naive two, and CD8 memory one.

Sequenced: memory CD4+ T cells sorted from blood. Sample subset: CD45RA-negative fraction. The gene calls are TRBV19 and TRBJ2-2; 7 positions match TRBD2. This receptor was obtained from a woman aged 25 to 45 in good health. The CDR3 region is CAVGREETTGELFF. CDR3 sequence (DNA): TGTGCCGTGGGCCGGGAGGAGACGACCGGGGAGCTGTTTTTT.